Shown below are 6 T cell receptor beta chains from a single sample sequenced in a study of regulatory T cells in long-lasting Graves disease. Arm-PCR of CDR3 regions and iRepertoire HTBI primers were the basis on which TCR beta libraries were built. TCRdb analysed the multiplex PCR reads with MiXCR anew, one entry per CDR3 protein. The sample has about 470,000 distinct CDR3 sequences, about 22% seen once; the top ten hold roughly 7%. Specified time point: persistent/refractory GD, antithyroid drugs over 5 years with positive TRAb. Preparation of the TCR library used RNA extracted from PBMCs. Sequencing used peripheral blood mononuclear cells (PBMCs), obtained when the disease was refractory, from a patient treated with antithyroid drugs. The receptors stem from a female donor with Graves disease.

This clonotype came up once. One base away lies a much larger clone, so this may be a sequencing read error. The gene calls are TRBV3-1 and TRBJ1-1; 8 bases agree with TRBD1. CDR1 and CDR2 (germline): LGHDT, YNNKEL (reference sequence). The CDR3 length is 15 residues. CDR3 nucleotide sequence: TGTGCCAGCAGCCGAAGACAGGGGCGGGACACTGAAGCTTCCTTT. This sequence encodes CASSRRQGRDTEASF. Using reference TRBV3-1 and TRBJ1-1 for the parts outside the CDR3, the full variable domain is DTAVSQTPKYLVTQMGNDKSIKCEQNLGHDTMYWYKQDSKKFLKIMFSYNNKELIINETVPNRFSPKSPDKAHLNLHINSLELGDSAVYFCASSRRQGRDTEASFGQGTRLTVV.

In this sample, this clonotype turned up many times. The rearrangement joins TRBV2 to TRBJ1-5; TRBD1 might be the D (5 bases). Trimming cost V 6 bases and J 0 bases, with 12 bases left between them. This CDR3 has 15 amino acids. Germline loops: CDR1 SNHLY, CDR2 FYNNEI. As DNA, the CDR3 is TGTGCCAGCAGCCCCGGGACGCTTAGCAATCAGCCCCAGCATTTT. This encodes CASSPGTLSNQPQHF.

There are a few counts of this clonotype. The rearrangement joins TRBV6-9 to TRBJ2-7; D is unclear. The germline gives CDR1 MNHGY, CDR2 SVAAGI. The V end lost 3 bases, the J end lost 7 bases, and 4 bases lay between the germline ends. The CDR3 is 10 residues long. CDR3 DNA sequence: TGTGCCAGCAGTTACCCAGAGCAGTACTTC. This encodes CASSYPEQYF.

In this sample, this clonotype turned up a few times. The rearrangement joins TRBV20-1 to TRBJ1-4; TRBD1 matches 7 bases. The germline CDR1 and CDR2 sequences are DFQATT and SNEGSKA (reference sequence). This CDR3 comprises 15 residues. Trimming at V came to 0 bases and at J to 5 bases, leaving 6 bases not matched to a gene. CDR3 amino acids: CSARDWTGRNEKLFF. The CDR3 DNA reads TGCAGTGCTAGAGATTGGACAGGCCGAAATGAAAAACTGTTTTTT.

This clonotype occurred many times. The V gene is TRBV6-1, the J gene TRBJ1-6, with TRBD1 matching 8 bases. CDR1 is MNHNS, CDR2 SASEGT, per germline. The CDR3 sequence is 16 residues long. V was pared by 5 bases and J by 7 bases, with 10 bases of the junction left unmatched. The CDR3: CASSTNGNRGNSPLHF. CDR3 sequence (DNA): TGTGCCAGCAGTACCAATGGGAACAGGGGGAATTCACCCCTCCACTTT.

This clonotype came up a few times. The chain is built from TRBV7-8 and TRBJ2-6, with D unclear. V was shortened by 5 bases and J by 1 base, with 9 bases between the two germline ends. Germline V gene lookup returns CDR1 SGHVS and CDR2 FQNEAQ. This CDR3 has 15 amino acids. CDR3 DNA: TGTGCCAGCAGCCCGCATAATTCTGGGGCCAACGTCCTGACTTTC. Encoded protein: CASSPHNSGANVLTF.